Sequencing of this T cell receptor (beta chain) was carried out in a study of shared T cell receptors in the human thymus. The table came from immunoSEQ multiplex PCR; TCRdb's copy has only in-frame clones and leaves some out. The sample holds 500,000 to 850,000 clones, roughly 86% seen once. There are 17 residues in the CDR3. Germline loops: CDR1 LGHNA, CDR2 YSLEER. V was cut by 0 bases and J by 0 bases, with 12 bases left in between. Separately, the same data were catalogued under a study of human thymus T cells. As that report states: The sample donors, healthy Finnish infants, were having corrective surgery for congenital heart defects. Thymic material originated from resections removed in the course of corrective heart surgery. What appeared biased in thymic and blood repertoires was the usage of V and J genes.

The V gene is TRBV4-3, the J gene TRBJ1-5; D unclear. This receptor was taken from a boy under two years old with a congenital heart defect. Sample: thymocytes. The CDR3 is CASSQDRLDSSNQPQHF. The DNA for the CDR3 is TGCGCCAGCAGCCAAGATCGCCTAGATAGTAGCAATCAGCCCCAGCATTTT.